The following is a T cell receptor beta chain sequence with its context. The antigen is unknown. The CDR3 has 14 residues. The V end was cut by 11 bases, the J end by 2 bases, with 17 bases between. CDR1 is SNHLY and CDR2 is FYNNEI in the germline V gene. This record belongs to a study of Tregs in tolerant kidney transplant recipients. Study results and limitations: In tolerant patients, donor-specific Tregs outgrew total Tregs, suggesting antigen-driven expansion. Expanding Tregs on activated donor B cells appeared to best identify donor-specific TCRbeta clones. Biological reproducibility was not directly addressed in this study.

Recipients received nonmyeloablative bone marrow transplants from related graft donors, with transient mixed chimerism. The data were produced by immunoSEQ multiplex PCR, yet TCRdb's version contains in-frame clones alone and is incomplete. The table lists 65,000 or so clones, about 89% of them singletons. V gene TRBV2 combines with J gene TRBJ2-3; D is possibly TRBD1 (6 bases). The receptor was derived from a human patient who received a combined kidney and bone marrow transplant. Certain T cells may be donor cells from the graft. The sequenced sample was CD4+ T cells from blood (PBMCs), obtained 6 months after the transplant. DNA for the CDR3: TGTGCCTGTCGCTCTGGGACACTCACAGATACGCAGTATTTT. Translating gives CACRSGTLTDTQYF.